The clone carrying this TCR beta chain was picked up many times. Its antigen is currently unknown. This specimen belongs to a study of T-cell reconstitution after alpha-beta-depleted transplantation in children. A TCRbeta library incorporating unique molecular identifiers was prepared. TCRdb reprocessed the PCR reads via MiXCR and lists one record per CDR3 protein. The data show 480,000 or so distinct CDR3 sequences, roughly 10% seen once. Trimming took off 0 bases at V and 6 bases at J, with 10 bases between the two ends. Germline values: CDR1 SGHRS, CDR2 YFSETQ. This CDR3 has 13 amino acids. General study findings and limits: Expanded graft clones, several hundred of them, were reportedly the source of alpha-beta T cells about two months after transplant. From surviving recipient T cells and thymic progenitors came the high day-60 TCRbeta diversity observed in some patients.

This chain links TRBV5-1 with TRBJ2-7, with D uncertain. This receptor was obtained from a child aged 2 to 15 with inherited bone marrow failure, due to receive a stem cell transplant. This specimen consisted of PBMCs, obtained before TCRalphabeta/CD19-depleted stem cell transplant. CDR3 amino acids: CASSLGPPLEQYF. CDR3 sequence (DNA): TGCGCCAGCAGCTTGGGCCCTCCCCTCGAGCAGTACTTC.